These T cell receptor beta chains were read from a single sample in a study of T cell repertoires in cytomegalovirus infection. TCRdb passed the reads through MiXCR, listing each CDR3 protein once. The sample carries roughly 570,000 distinct CDR3 sequences, about 39% recorded once. For these receptors, no antigen is known. The sequenced sample was cultured PBMCs, obtained from culture after CMV antigen stimulation. Receptor source: a human donor in good health (CMV status not recorded). Some clones in this sample may be carry-over from other donors' samples. Each CDR3 is given with its conserved first and last residue. The D gene is left open where the match is weak. Expanded clones get a size class; other rows say once, few or many, or leave the size out.

v_gene	j_gene	d_gene	len	abundance	CDR3aa	CDR3nt
TRBV5-5	TRBJ2-1	TRBD2	15	.	CASSLGLAVSNEQFF	TGTGCCAGCAGCTTGGGACTAGCGGTATCTAATGAGCAGTTCTTC
TRBV5-5	TRBJ2-7	.	15	.	CASSQATGPSYEQYF	TGTGCCAGCAGCCAAGCGACAGGACCCTCCTACGAGCAGTACTTC
TRBV12-3/TRBV12-4	TRBJ1-2	TRBD1	12	many	CASSSTGYGYTF	TGTGCCAGCAGCTCGACAGGGTATGGCTACACCTTC
TRBV12-3/TRBV12-4	TRBJ2-3	TRBD2	15	.	CASSRGGSPTDTQYF	TGTGCCAGCTCCCGGGGGGGATCCCCCACAGATACGCAGTATTTT
TRBV7-8	TRBJ1-2	TRBD1	13	many	CASSLRQGGGYTF	TGTGCCAGCAGCTTGCGGCAGGGGGGAGGCTACACCTTC
TRBV7-2	TRBJ1-6	.	13	few	CASSAEGNSPLHF	TGTGCCAGCAGCGCGGAGGGGAATTCACCCCTCCACTTT
TRBV7-2	TRBJ1-6	.	16	.	CASSLAGGRIDSPLHF	TGTGCCAGCAGCTTAGCGGGGGGGCGAATTGATTCACCCCTCCACTTT
TRBV4-3	TRBJ2-3	TRBD2	15	.	CASSQVGRVTDTQYF	TGCGCCAGCAGCCAAGTGGGGAGGGTCACAGATACGCAGTATTTT
TRBV2	TRBJ2-1	TRBD2	15	.	CASRRLAGANNEQFF	TGTGCCAGCAGGCGACTAGCGGGAGCTAACAATGAGCAGTTCTTC
TRBV12-3/TRBV12-4	TRBJ2-3	.	15	.	CASSRADSSTDTQYF	TGTGCCAGCAGCCGGGCGGATTCTAGCACAGATACGCAGTATTTT
TRBV10-3	TRBJ2-4	TRBD1	15	.	CAIGNGQGFMEDQYF	TGTGCCATCGGTAATGGACAGGGGTTTATGGAGGATCAGTACTTC
TRBV12-3/TRBV12-4	TRBJ2-1	TRBD1	12	once	CASRWAGTGDFF	TGTGCCAGTAGATGGGCCGGGACAGGGGACTTCTTC
TRBV7-6	TRBJ2-5	.	13	many	CASSAPGRETQYF	TGTGCCAGCAGCGCTCCAGGGAGGGAGACCCAGTACTTC
TRBV7-8	TRBJ2-7	.	15	.	CASSLQDSGYYEQYF	TGTGCCAGCAGCTTACAAGACAGTGGATACTACGAGCAGTACTTC
TRBV5-1	TRBJ1-6	.	15	.	CASSLGTDRSSPLHF	TGCGCCAGCAGCTTGGGGACAGATAGGTCCTCACCCCTCCACTTT
TRBV19	TRBJ2-2	TRBD1	15	.	CALRLGTGGSGELFF	TGTGCCTTGCGTCTGGGGACAGGGGGTTCCGGGGAGCTGTTTTTT
TRBV19	TRBJ2-7	.	15	.	CASSPRGRVVDEQYF	TGTGCCAGTAGTCCCAGAGGCAGGGTAGTCGACGAGCAGTACTTC
TRBV6-5	TRBJ1-3	.	14	.	CASIDRYSGNTIYF	TGTGCCAGCATCGACAGATACTCTGGAAACACCATATATTTT
TRBV29-1	TRBJ2-5	TRBD2	12	.	CSYSGVQETQYF	TGCAGCTACAGCGGGGTCCAAGAGACCCAGTACTTC
TRBV7-2	TRBJ2-1	.	14	.	CASSQSARTVEQFF	TGTGCCAGCAGCCAGTCGGCGCGAACCGTTGAGCAGTTCTTC
TRBV11-2	TRBJ1-5	.	13	.	CASSLGPEGPQHF	TGTGCCAGCAGCTTAGGGCCGGAGGGGCCCCAGCATTTT
TRBV12-3/TRBV12-4	TRBJ1-2	.	13	few	CASSWDNNYGYTF	TGTGCCAGCAGCTGGGACAATAACTATGGCTACACCTTC
TRBV19	TRBJ1-2	.	11	.	CASSRGHGYTF	TGTGCCAGTAGCAGGGGCCATGGCTACACCTTC
TRBV7-2	TRBJ2-7	TRBD1	14	many	CASSLRTGDYEQYF	TGTGCCAGCAGCCTAAGGACAGGGGACTACGAGCAGTACTTC
TRBV11-2	TRBJ1-2	TRBD1	15	.	CASSPSRTGNYGYTF	TGTGCCAGCAGCCCCTCCCGGACAGGGAACTATGGCTACACCTTC
TRBV6-2/TRBV6-3	TRBJ2-1	TRBD2	15	few	CASSLGRAFYNEQFF	TGTGCCAGCAGTTTAGGGAGGGCCTTTTACAATGAGCAGTTCTTC
TRBV7-8	TRBJ2-1	TRBD1	15	.	CASSPDRVGYNEQFF	TGTGCCAGCAGCCCTGACAGGGTTGGTTACAATGAGCAGTTCTTC
TRBV18	TRBJ2-1	TRBD2	16	once	CASAWRGTRVGNEQFF	TGTGCCAGCGCATGGAGGGGGACTAGAGTGGGCAATGAGCAGTTCTTC
TRBV7-2	TRBJ2-5	.	13	many	CASSLVSQETQYF	TGTGCCAGCAGCCTAGTCAGCCAAGAGACCCAGTACTTC
TRBV2	TRBJ2-7	.	16	.	CASSPRGGRSSYEQYF	TGTGCCAGCAGCCCCCGGGGTGGGCGAAGCTCCTACGAGCAGTACTTC
TRBV15	TRBJ1-3	.	14	.	CATSRVVSGNTIYF	TGTGCCACCAGCAGAGTGGTCTCTGGAAACACCATATATTTT
TRBV12-3/TRBV12-4	TRBJ2-1	TRBD1	14	.	CASSEDRGRNEQFF	TGTGCCAGCAGCGAAGACAGGGGGAGGAATGAGCAGTTCTTC
TRBV4-3	TRBJ2-5	TRBD2	17	.	CASSQEVWREIAETQYF	TGCGCCAGCAGCCAGGAGGTCTGGCGGGAGATCGCAGAGACCCAGTACTTC
TRBV2	TRBJ2-2	TRBD2	15	few	CASREQVAGAGELFF	TGTGCCAGCAGGGAACAGGTCGCGGGAGCCGGGGAGCTGTTTTTT
TRBV2	TRBJ2-4	TRBD1	14	.	CASSFGTVKNIQYF	TGTGCCAGCAGTTTCGGGACAGTGAAAAACATTCAGTACTTC
TRBV5-6	TRBJ2-7	.	14	.	CASKPAGQIYEQYF	TGTGCCAGCAAACCCGCTGGACAGATATACGAGCAGTACTTC
TRBV5-5	TRBJ2-7	.	14	.	CASSSMRGVYEQYF	TGTGCCAGCAGCTCTATGAGGGGGGTATACGAGCAGTACTTC
TRBV6-1	TRBJ2-1	TRBD2	23	many	CASSEAGVGGRLGVAARYNEQFF	TGTGCCAGCAGTGAAGCTGGGGTGGGAGGGCGACTGGGAGTCGCGGCCCGATACAATGAGCAGTTCTTC
TRBV7-2	TRBJ2-1	TRBD2	15	few	CASSPLAGDYNEQFF	TGTGCCAGCAGCCCACTAGCGGGAGACTACAATGAGCAGTTCTTC
TRBV9	TRBJ1-4	.	15	few	CASSRGKGSNEKLFF	TGTGCCAGCAGCCGAGGGAAGGGTTCTAATGAAAAACTGTTTTTT
TRBV7-8	TRBJ2-1	.	18	few	CASSLVRVNWLKYNEQFF	TGTGCCAGCAGCTTAGTTAGAGTAAACTGGCTAAAGTACAATGAGCAGTTCTTC
TRBV20-1	TRBJ2-3	.	15	.	CSARGRQVLTDTQYF	TGCAGTGCTAGAGGTCGACAAGTACTCACAGATACGCAGTATTTT
TRBV2	TRBJ1-2	.	11	.	CASSMEASYTF	TGTGCCAGCAGTATGGAGGCCAGCTACACCTTC
TRBV28	TRBJ2-5	.	14	.	CASSFRFRAETQYF	TGTGCCAGCAGTTTTCGATTCAGGGCCGAGACCCAGTACTTC
TRBV15	TRBJ1-5	.	16	few	CATSNKPRGGSQPQHF	TGTGCCACCAGCAACAAGCCTCGTGGGGGGAGTCAGCCCCAGCATTTT
TRBV7-9	TRBJ2-1	.	15	few	CASSLGADWNNEQFF	TGTGCCAGCAGCTTAGGTGCCGACTGGAACAATGAGCAGTTCTTC
TRBV27	TRBJ1-5	.	15	few	CASSPQAYSNQPQHF	TGTGCCAGCAGCCCTCAGGCTTATAGCAATCAGCCCCAGCATTTT
TRBV7-2	TRBJ2-7	.	15	few	CASSLVDSTFHEQYF	TGTGCCAGCAGCTTAGTGGACAGTACCTTCCACGAGCAGTACTTC
TRBV2	TRBJ2-1	.	10	.	CASSGREQFF	TGTGCCAGCAGTGGAAGGGAGCAGTTCTTC
TRBV18	TRBJ1-1	.	17	.	CASSPRAAPSMNTEAFF	TGTGCCAGCTCACCCCGGGCAGCTCCTAGTATGAACACTGAAGCTTTCTTT
TRBV5-4	TRBJ2-3	TRBD2	16	.	CASSRGLAGVTDTQYF	TGTGCCAGCAGCCGAGGACTAGCGGGGGTCACAGATACGCAGTATTTT
TRBV7-8	TRBJ1-2	.	16	few	CASSWGAGLLNYGYTF	TGTGCCAGCAGCTGGGGGGCGGGCCTTCTTAACTATGGCTACACCTTC
TRBV7-2	TRBJ1-6	.	16	few	CASSWGRGSYNSPLHF	TGTGCCAGCAGCTGGGGGAGGGGCTCCTATAATTCACCCCTCCACTTT
TRBV10-3	TRBJ2-7	TRBD1	14	.	CAISEGGGQAEQYF	TGTGCCATCAGTGAGGGGGGTGGACAGGCGGAGCAGTACTTC
TRBV6-1	TRBJ1-2	.	13	few	CASSSREIYGYTF	TGTGCCAGCAGTTCGAGGGAAATCTATGGCTACACCTTC
TRBV2	TRBJ2-1	TRBD2	16	.	CASSEALWRGGSEQFF	TGTGCCAGCAGTGAAGCGCTTTGGCGGGGGGGAAGTGAGCAGTTCTTC
TRBV7-9	TRBJ2-2	TRBD1	12	.	CASSLRDRLLFF	TGTGCCAGCAGCTTAAGGGACAGGTTGTTGTTTTTT
TRBV4-1	TRBJ1-5	.	13	few	CASSQDRGLPQHF	TGCGCCAGCAGCCAAGATCGAGGGTTGCCCCAGCATTTT
TRBV7-2	TRBJ2-5	TRBD2	15	few	CASSLAGGWEETQYF	TGTGCCAGCAGCTTAGCGGGGGGGTGGGAAGAGACCCAGTACTTC
TRBV7-2	TRBJ1-2	TRBD1	15	.	CASSQNKGAYDGYTF	TGTGCCAGCAGCCAAAACAAGGGGGCGTATGATGGCTACACCTTC